Shown below are 27 T cell receptor beta chains from a single sample sequenced in a study of high-grade serous ovarian cancer treatment subgroups. Sequencing used immunoSEQ multiplex PCR; TCRdb keeps in-frame clones, though not all of them. Seen here are just over 35,000 clones, approximately 81% observed once, and the top ten hold around 3.3%. The tumor samples were collected prior to definitive surgery or chemotherapy. The sequenced sample was tumor tissue. These receptors all stem from a human donor with high-grade serous ovarian cancer.

CDR3 amino acids: CAWSVTDGTMVTQYF. Here the CDR3 DNA reads TGTGCCTGGAGTGTAACCGACGGGACTATGGTGACCCAGTACTTC. The chain recombines TRBV30 with TRBJ2-5; 7 bases fit TRBD2. Germline V lookup: CDR1 GTSNPN, CDR2 SVGIG (reference sequence). CDR3 length: 15 amino acids. With 0 bases clipped from V and 7 bases from J, the junction kept 11 bases outside the gene matches.

The rearrangement links TRBV2 to TRBJ2-3; unclear D gene. V lost 6 bases and J 0 bases, leaving 16 bases between the germline ends. The V gene's germline CDR1 is SNHLY and CDR2 FYNNEI. The CDR3 totals 16 residues. The CDR3 DNA sequence: TGTGCCAGCAGCCCCATCATAAGCGCTAGCACAGATACGCAGTATTTT. This codes for CASSPIISASTDTQYF.

This rearrangement joins TRBV6-5 to TRBJ1-1, with TRBD1 matching over 10 bases. V was clipped by 2 bases and J by 2 bases; unmatched bases: 2. The germline gives CDR1 MNHEY, CDR2 SVGAGI. This CDR3 region has 15 residues. In DNA, the CDR3 is TGTGCCAGCAGTTACAGGACAGGGGGAAACACTGAAGCTTTCTTT. It specifies CASSYRTGGNTEAFF.

V usage is TRBV7-2 and J usage is TRBJ1-2; the D is unclear. Germline-derived CDR1 and CDR2 are SGHTA and FQGNSA. The V and J ends lost 5 bases and 4 bases respectively, with 11 bases between them. The CDR3 is made up of 13 amino acids. For the CDR3, the DNA is TGTGCCAGCAGCCAGACACTAGGCTATGGCTACACCTTC. As protein: CASSQTLGYGYTF.

The V and J genes are TRBV5-1 and TRBJ2-7; D possibly corresponds to TRBD2 (5 bases). This CDR3 has 14 residues. V dropped 4 bases and J dropped 1 base, with 12 bases sitting between them. In germline, CDR1 is SGHRS, CDR2 YFSETQ. In DNA, the CDR3 is TGCGCCAGCAGCCCCTGGACTGGTTCCTACGAGCAGTACTTC. It is translated as CASSPWTGSYEQYF.

This rearrangement joins TRBV5-1 to TRBJ2-2; weak D call: TRBD1 (8 bases). Germline CDR1 SGHRS, CDR2 YFSETQ. Trimming cost V 4 bases and J 4 bases, with 17 bases left between them. The length of the CDR3 is 16 residues. In nucleotides, the CDR3 is TGCGCCAGCAGCCGAGTAACAGGGGGGGTCACCGGGGAGCTGTTTTTT. It is translated as CASSRVTGGVTGELFF.

This clone was observed once. The rearrangement joins TRBV29-1 to TRBJ1-1, with TRBD1 matching 7 bases. The V segment lost 5 bases and the J segment 4 bases; nucleotides outside the gene matches: 7. CDR1 SQVTM and CDR2 ANQGSEA come from the germline V gene. This CDR3 region has 13 residues. CDR3 residues: CSVHNRGFTEAFF. In DNA form, the CDR3 reads TGCAGCGTTCACAACAGGGGTTTCACTGAAGCTTTCTTT.

V and J are TRBV10-3 and TRBJ2-7; D unclear. CDR3 length: 12 amino acids. Germline assignment: CDR1 ENHRY and CDR2 SYGVKD. V was clipped by 2 bases and J by 4 bases, with 6 bases between them. This chain's CDR3 is CAISEGHYEQYF. In DNA, the CDR3 is TGTGCCATCAGTGAGGGGCATTACGAGCAGTACTTC.

The rearrangement joins TRBV29-1 to TRBJ1-2; D gene ambiguous. This CDR3 spans 15 amino acids. Germline CDR1 reads SQVTM; CDR2 reads ANQGSEA. V lost 1 base and J lost 8, with 20 bases in between. CDR3 bases: TGCAGCGTTGAAGGCCGAAGGGCTTCCTATTACGGCTACACCTTC. Translated: CSVEGRRASYYGYTF. Variable domain in full (rest from reference TRBV29-1 and TRBJ1-2): SAVISQKPSRDICQRGTSLTIQCQVDSQVTMMFWYRQQPGQSLTLIATANQGSEATYESGFVIDKFPISRPNLTFSTLTVSNMSPEDSSIYLCSVEGRRASYYGYTFGSGTRLTVV.

V is TRBV5-5 and J is TRBJ1-2; D call uncertain. This CDR3 region has 13 residues. V lost 2 bases to trimming and J lost 4 bases, with 9 bases between them. The germline CDR1 and CDR2 sequences are SGHKS and YYEKEE (reference sequence). The CDR3 coding sequence is TGTGCCAGCAGCTTACGGCAGTTCTATGGCTACACCTTC. Its protein is CASSLRQFYGYTF.

This sequence joins TRBV7-3 and TRBJ2-1; D gene ambiguous. Trimming pared 2 bases from V and 3 bases from J, leaving 17 bases between. This CDR3 has 17 amino acids. The germline gives CDR1 SGHTA, CDR2 FQGTGA. The CDR3 sequence is CASSLDSPDASYNEQFF. In nucleotides, the CDR3 is TGTGCCAGCAGCTTAGATTCCCCGGACGCCAGCTACAATGAGCAGTTCTTC.

The gene calls are TRBV29-1 and TRBJ2-7; 10 bases are a match to TRBD1. The CDR3 consists of 15 residues. The germline V gene encodes CDR1 SQVTM and CDR2 ANQGSEA. V trimming: 4 bases; J trimming: 5 bases; junction bases outside the gene matches: 11. The chain's CDR3 is CSVGAPGTGVDEQYF. The CDR3 DNA reads as TGCAGCGTTGGGGCGCCCGGGACAGGGGTCGACGAGCAGTACTTC.

The chain employs TRBV13 and TRBJ1-1, with no clear D. CDR3 length: 13 amino acids. Germline CDR1 reads PRHDT; CDR2 reads FYEKMQ (reference sequence). The V gene lost 0 bases and the J gene lost 12 bases, with 14 bases spanning the gap. The CDR3 reads CASSLGSRSESFF. CDR3 nucleotides: TGTGCCAGCAGCTTAGGTAGTAGGTCGGAGTCTTTCTTT.

V is TRBV25-1 and J is TRBJ1-5, with D unclear. CDR3 length: 14 residues. V was shortened by 5 bases and J by 1 base, with 9 bases between the two germline ends. From germline, CDR1 is MGHDK and CDR2 SYGVNS. The CDR3 bases are TGTGCCAGCAGTCGGACGGACAGCAATCAGCCCCAGCATTTT. Translating gives CASSRTDSNQPQHF.

The chain joins TRBV15 to TRBJ2-7; D remains unclear. The CDR3 totals 14 residues. The germline CDR1 and CDR2 sequences are LNHNV and YYDKDF (reference sequence). V lost 0 bases, J lost 3 bases, and 9 bases lay in between. In nucleotides, the CDR3 is TGTGCCACCAGCAGAGATCTGTGGGGCTACGAGCAGTACTTC. This encodes CATSRDLWGYEQYF.

The chain combines TRBV9 with TRBJ2-3, with TRBD2 matching over 7 bases. The germline V gene encodes CDR1 SGDLS and CDR2 YYNGEE. The CDR3 is 17 residues long. The ends lost 3 bases at V and 0 bases at J; junction bases unmatched: 10. CDR3 in amino acids: CASSEEAPAGSTDTQYF. As DNA, the CDR3 is TGTGCCAGCAGCGAGGAGGCCCCAGCGGGAAGCACAGATACGCAGTATTTT.

This clone was counted only a few times. The rearrangement uses TRBV18 and TRBJ2-7; D is possibly TRBD2 (6 bases). Trimming shortened V by 5 bases and J by 3 bases, and 11 bases separated the two germline ends. Germline V gene lookup returns CDR1 KGHSH and CDR2 LQKENI. This CDR3 is built from 13 residues. The CDR3 spells CASSTGEYYEQYF. CDR3 DNA sequence: TGTGCCAGCTCAACGGGGGAGTACTACGAGCAGTACTTC.

The chain employs TRBV7-9 and TRBJ1-4, with 9 bases lining up with TRBD1. The length of the CDR3 is 14 residues. V lost 6 bases, J lost 4 bases, and 3 bases stayed unmatched. From germline, CDR1 is SEHNR and CDR2 FQNEAQ (reference sequence). The CDR3 reads CASRGQGGNEKLFF. The CDR3 region has the DNA TGTGCCAGCAGGGGACAGGGCGGTAATGAAAAACTGTTTTTT.

The chain carries TRBV7-8 and TRBJ2-3, with 8 bases aligning to TRBD2. J lost 6 bases, V lost 10 bases, and 18 bases had no gene match. This CDR3 has 16 residues. From germline, CDR1 is SGHVS and CDR2 FQNEAQ. CDR3 loop: CATKIVGREGRDTQYF. The CDR3, as DNA: TGTGCCACCAAAATAGTGGGCCGGGAGGGCCGTGATACGCAGTATTTT.

This chain links TRBV18 with TRBJ2-2, with D perhaps matching TRBD1 (6 bases). The germline V gene has CDR1 KGHSH and CDR2 LQKENI. The CDR3 runs to 17 residues. V was trimmed by 4 bases and J by 1 base, leaving 16 bases between them. In DNA form, the CDR3 reads TGTGCCAGCTCACTTTACTCCGGGACACTGAACACCGGGGAGCTGTTTTTT. Protein product: CASSLYSGTLNTGELFF.

The chain uses TRBV15 and TRBJ1-4; tentatively, D is TRBD1 (5 bases). The CDR3 is 16 residues long. V was clipped by 1 base and J by 9 bases, with 18 bases between them. Germline CDR1 is LNHNV and CDR2 is YYDKDF (reference sequence). CDR3 nucleotide sequence: TGTGCCACCAGCAGAGGCTCCGGGACGGTGGGCCAAAAACTGTTTTTT. This codes for CATSRGSGTVGQKLFF.

The rearrangement joins TRBV27 to TRBJ2-1, with 10 bases lining up with TRBD2. The CDR3 extends over 14 amino acids. Unmatched junction bases numbered 3, after V lost 2 bases and J lost 8 bases. Germline CDR1 and CDR2: MNHEY and SMNVEV (reference sequence). The chain's CDR3 is CASSLPSGRDEQFF. The CDR3 DNA reads TGTGCCAGCAGTTTACCCAGCGGGAGGGATGAGCAGTTCTTC.

CDR3 DNA: TGTGCCAGCAGCTTCGCACAAGGTTCCTACAATGAGCAGTTCTTC. Its protein product is CASSFAQGSYNEQFF. The rearrangement joins TRBV7-2 to TRBJ2-1; no firm D call. The CDR3 runs 15 residues. The germline gives CDR1 SGHTA, CDR2 FQGNSA. The V and J ends lost 3 bases and 1 base respectively, with 10 bases between them.

The V call is TRBV28, the J call TRBJ1-3, with D perhaps TRBD1 (6 bases). Trimming removed 2 bases at V and 8 bases at J, with 13 bases between. Germline V CDR1 and CDR2: MDHEN, SYDVKM. The CDR3 is 14 residues long. CDR3 in amino acids: CASSLGPRGHTIYF. CDR3 nucleotides: TGTGCCAGCAGTTTAGGTCCCAGGGGCCACACCATATATTTT.

This rearrangement joins TRBV14 to TRBJ2-7; D not certain. CDR1 and CDR2 from the germline V gene are SGHDN and FVKESK. Trimming removed 0 bases at V and 5 bases at J, with 5 bases between. The CDR3 is 12 amino acids. The CDR3 region is CASSQENHEQYF. CDR3 bases: TGTGCCAGCAGCCAAGAGAACCACGAGCAGTACTTC.

This chain connects TRBV5-6 to TRBJ1-1; a possible D gene is TRBD1 (6 bases). The CDR3 spans 16 residues. The ends were cut back, 8 bases at V and 1 base at J, with 21 bases in the middle. CDR1 SGHDT and CDR2 YYEEEE come from the germline V gene. The chain's CDR3 is CASTPGGLRANTEAFF. CDR3 in DNA: TGTGCCAGTACCCCCGGGGGCCTCAGGGCGAACACTGAAGCTTTCTTT.

V is TRBV6-5 and J is TRBJ1-2, with D possibly being TRBD1 (5 bases). This CDR3 has 14 amino acids. V was trimmed by 5 bases and J by 1 base, leaving 11 bases between them. In germline, CDR1 is MNHEY, CDR2 SVGAGI. In DNA, the CDR3 is TGTGCCAGCAGTCGGGACGGATTTAACTATGGCTACACCTTC. Translating it yields CASSRDGFNYGYTF.